This TCR beta chain was found in a study of early T cells in non-severe SARS-CoV-2 infection. This clonotype was observed at least ten times. Antigen: not known. General study points: VDJdb matching favored anti-spike CD8 responses, missing private and CD4 specificities.

This CDR3 is 17 amino acids long. Trimming cost V 5 bases and J 4 bases; bases outside gene matches: 15. Researchers attached unique molecular identifiers to individual cDNA molecules. From the 5' RACE reads, TCRdb called clonotypes with MiXCR, one entry per CDR3 protein. The sample records fewer than 50,000 distinct CDR3 sequences, 5.5% to 6.5% being singletons. Sequenced sample: whole blood. The origin of this receptor is an adult who was a healthcare worker with PCR-confirmed SARS-CoV-2 infection or an uninfected control (not recorded which). The chain joins TRBV12-3 or TRBV12-4 to TRBJ1-1, with 8 bases that match TRBD1. The CDR3, as DNA: TGTGCCAGCAGTCCGGGGACAGGATCAAAGGGGGGCACTGAAGCTTTCTTT. Translating gives CASSPGTGSKGGTEAFF.